The 7 T cell receptor beta chains below all came from one sample that was sequenced in a study of early T cells in non-severe SARS-CoV-2 infection. One entry per CDR3 protein, called by TCRdb with MiXCR from the 5' RACE reads. The sample yields around 60,000 distinct CDR3 sequences, approximately 12% seen once. The sequencing input was whole blood. The receptors were sampled from an adult who was a healthcare worker with PCR-confirmed SARS-CoV-2 infection or an uninfected control (not recorded which).

The CDR3 DNA sequence: TGCAGCGTTGCTTTAGCCGAGGCAGATACGCAGTATTTT. Translating it yields CSVALAEADTQYF. The V and J genes are TRBV29-1 and TRBJ2-3; D remains ambiguous. The CDR3 is 13 amino acids. The germline V gene has CDR1 SQVTM and CDR2 ANQGSEA. Trimming stripped 4 bases from V and 4 bases from J, with 12 bases between.

This clonotype appeared once. V is TRBV29-1 and J is TRBJ2-7; TRBD1 aligns across 9 bases. V lost 4 bases and J lost 2; bases outside the gene matches: 3. This CDR3 is built from 13 residues. The germline gives CDR1 SQVTM, CDR2 ANQGSEA. CDR3 loop: CSVGGTGPYEQYF. The CDR3 bases are TGCAGCGTTGGAGGGACAGGGCCCTACGAGCAGTACTTC.

The rearrangement links TRBV18 to TRBJ1-1; TRBD1 might be the D (5 bases). The CDR3 has 14 amino acids. The germline V and J ends were trimmed by 3 bases and 7 bases, with 15 bases remaining between them. Germline V gives CDR1 KGHSH, CDR2 LQKENI. CDR3 in amino acids: CASSPGRTKDEAFF. In DNA form, the CDR3 reads TGTGCCAGCTCACCGGGGCGTACCAAGGATGAAGCTTTCTTT.

In this sample, this clonotype turned up a few times. This chain connects TRBV27 to TRBJ1-6; D not certain. The CDR3 consists of 15 residues. V was trimmed by 7 bases and J by 7 bases, leaving 17 bases between them. Germline CDR1 is MNHEY and CDR2 is SMNVEV (reference sequence). In DNA, the CDR3 is TGTGCCAGCACTGAGGAGGGCCGGATGAATTCACCCCTCCACTTT. Protein sequence: CASTEEGRMNSPLHF.

To note about this clonotype: Given a much more abundant clone one base away, this may be a read error. This sequence joins TRBV11-2 and TRBJ1-1, with 8 bases aligning to TRBD1. The V gene's germline CDR1 is SGHAT and CDR2 FQNNGV. The length of the CDR3 is 15 residues. The CDR3 DNA reads as TGTGCCAACAGGGACATGACAGGGGAAGAGACTGAAGTTTTCTTT. Its protein is CANRDMTGEETEVFF.

This clonotype was found a few times. This rearrangement joins TRBV7-8 to TRBJ2-5; perhaps TRBD2 as D (5 bases). V was pared by 0 bases and J by 1 base, with 9 bases between. This CDR3 has 15 amino acids. Germline V gene data show CDR1 as SGHVS and CDR2 as FQNEAQ. The DNA of the CDR3 is TGTGCCAGCAGCTTAGCTCCGGGAACCCAAGAGACCCAGTACTTC. Its protein product is CASSLAPGTQETQYF.

This clonotype was seen many times. The rearrangement joins TRBV7-7 to TRBJ2-1, with 15 nucleotides matching TRBD2. V was pared by 4 bases and J by 6 bases, with 1 base of the junction left unmatched. The CDR3 runs to 15 residues. CDR1 and CDR2 (germline): SSHAT, FNYEAQ (reference sequence). CDR3 DNA sequence: TGTGCCAGCAGCTCGGGACTAGCGGGGGGCAATGAGCAGTTCTTC. Protein product: CASSSGLAGGNEQFF.